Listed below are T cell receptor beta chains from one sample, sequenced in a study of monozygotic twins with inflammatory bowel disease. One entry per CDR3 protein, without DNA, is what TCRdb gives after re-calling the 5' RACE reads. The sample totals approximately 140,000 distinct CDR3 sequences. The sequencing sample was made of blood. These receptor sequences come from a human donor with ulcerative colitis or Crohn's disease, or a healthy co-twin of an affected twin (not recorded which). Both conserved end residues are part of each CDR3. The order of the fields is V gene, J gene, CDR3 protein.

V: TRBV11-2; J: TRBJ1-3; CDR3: CASSPRGGAGNTIYF
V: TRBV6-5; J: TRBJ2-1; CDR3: CASSSWGSYNEQFF
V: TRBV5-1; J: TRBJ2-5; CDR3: CASSQRGARSSLAETQYF
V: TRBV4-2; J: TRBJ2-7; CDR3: CASSQVIAGGSYEQYF
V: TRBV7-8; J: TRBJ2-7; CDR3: CASSTQGGALSQQYF
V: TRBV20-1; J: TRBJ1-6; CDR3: CSATDGLLSSYNSPLHF
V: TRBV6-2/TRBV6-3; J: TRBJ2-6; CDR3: CASSYGEAGSGANVLTF
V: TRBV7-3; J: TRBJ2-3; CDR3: CASSLRTSGADSTDTQYF
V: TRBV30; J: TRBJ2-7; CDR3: CAWTGGSYEQYF
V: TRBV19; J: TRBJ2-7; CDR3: CASSIPGNSYEQYF
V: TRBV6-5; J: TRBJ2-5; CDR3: CASSYSGLAIEETQYF
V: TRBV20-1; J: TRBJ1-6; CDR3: CSGGRTGNSPLHF
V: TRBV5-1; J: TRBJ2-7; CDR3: CASRKSSGEYYEQYF
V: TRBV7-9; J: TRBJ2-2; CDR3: CASSLAGTSSAGELFF
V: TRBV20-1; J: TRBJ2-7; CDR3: CSAPKGQGSYEQYF
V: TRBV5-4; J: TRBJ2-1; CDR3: CASSLGRGNQLRNEQFF
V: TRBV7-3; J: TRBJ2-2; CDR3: CASSLYRGDTGELFF
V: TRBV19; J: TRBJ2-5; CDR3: CASRKMSAGTGIETQYF
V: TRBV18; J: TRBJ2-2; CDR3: CASSPQGIGTGELFF
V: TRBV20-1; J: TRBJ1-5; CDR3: CSARREAGESQPQHF
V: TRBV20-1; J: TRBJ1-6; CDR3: CSASGQLRNSPLHF
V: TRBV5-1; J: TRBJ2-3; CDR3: CASSEQTDTQYF
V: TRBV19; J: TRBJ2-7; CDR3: CASSARPGVKYEQYF
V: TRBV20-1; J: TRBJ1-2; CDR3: CSATGQGDNYGYTF
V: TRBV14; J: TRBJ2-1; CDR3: CASSQLPGQGSVEQFF
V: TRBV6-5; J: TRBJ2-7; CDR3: CASSYSSVRQDYEQYF
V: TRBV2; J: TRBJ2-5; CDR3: CASGGGERKQETQYF